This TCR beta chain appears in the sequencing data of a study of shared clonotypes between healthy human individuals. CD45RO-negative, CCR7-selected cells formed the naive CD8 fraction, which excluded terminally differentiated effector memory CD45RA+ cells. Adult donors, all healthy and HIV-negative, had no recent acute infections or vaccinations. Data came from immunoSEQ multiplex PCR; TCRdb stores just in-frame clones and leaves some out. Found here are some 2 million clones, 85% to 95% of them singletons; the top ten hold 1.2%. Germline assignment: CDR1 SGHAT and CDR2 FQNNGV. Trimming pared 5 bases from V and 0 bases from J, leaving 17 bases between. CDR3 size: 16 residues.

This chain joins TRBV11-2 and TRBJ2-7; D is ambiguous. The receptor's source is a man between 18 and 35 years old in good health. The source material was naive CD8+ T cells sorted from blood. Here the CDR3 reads CASSPGRETVSYEQYF. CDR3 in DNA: TGTGCCAGCAGCCCGGGCCGTGAGACGGTCTCCTACGAGCAGTACTTC.